This record covers a single T cell receptor beta chain. The germline gives CDR1 MNHEY, CDR2 SVGAGI. The length of the CDR3 is 14 residues. The J segment lost 6 bases and the V segment lost 6 bases, leaving 7 bases of the junction unmatched. The data derive from a study of blood T cell repertoires in COVID-19. About the study: Sources were T cells, B-cell-depleted T cells, or PBMCs; the material itself was cDNA or gDNA.

During active infection, Seattle patients enrolled and were then monitored through disease. Measured with immunoSEQ multiplex PCR; TCRdb has only the in-frame clones, and not every one. The sample lists approximately 330,000 clones, 87% occurring once. The sequenced sample was peripheral blood. The sequence was obtained from a man aged 30 to 39 with COVID-19, enrolled during active disease. The chain links TRBV6-5 to TRBJ1-5; 8 nucleotides align to TRBD1. This chain's CDR3 is CASRLGTGVQPQHF. The CDR3 DNA reads TGTGCCAGCAGACTCGGGACAGGTGTTCAGCCCCAGCATTTT.